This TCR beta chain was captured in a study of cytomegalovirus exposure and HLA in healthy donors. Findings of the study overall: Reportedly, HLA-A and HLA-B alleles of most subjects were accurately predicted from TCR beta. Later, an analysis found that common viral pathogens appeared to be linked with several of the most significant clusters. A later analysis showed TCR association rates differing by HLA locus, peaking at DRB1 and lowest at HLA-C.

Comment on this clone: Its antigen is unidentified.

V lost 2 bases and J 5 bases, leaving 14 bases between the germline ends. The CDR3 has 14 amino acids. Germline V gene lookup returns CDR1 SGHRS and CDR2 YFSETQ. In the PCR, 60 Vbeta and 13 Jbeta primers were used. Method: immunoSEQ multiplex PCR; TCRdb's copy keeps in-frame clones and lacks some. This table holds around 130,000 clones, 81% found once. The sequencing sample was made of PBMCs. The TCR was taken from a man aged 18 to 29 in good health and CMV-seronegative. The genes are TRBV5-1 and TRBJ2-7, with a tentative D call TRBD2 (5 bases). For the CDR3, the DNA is TGCGCCAGCAGCTTAGGTCCCCCGGAGGACGAGCAGTACTTC. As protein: CASSLGPPEDEQYF.